This T cell receptor beta chain was identified in a study of chemoradiotherapy in HPV16-positive cancers. Background on the study: Functional T-cell assays on two HPV16-positive patients' cells defined candidate HPV-specific clones and common TCR motifs. Study conclusions and caveats: Only a couple of HPV16-positive patients supplied the functional HPV-specificity definition. In HPV16-positive patients, HPV-responsive T-cell expansion tracked better recurrence-free survival. During treatment, candidate HPV-specific clones and E7-related motifs expanded in tumor.

This CDR3 region has 13 residues. Germline trimming cut 9 bases from V and 9 bases from J; bases unmatched to any gene: 6. In germline, CDR1 is MNHNS, CDR2 SASEGT. Produced via immunoSEQ multiplex PCR; TCRdb's table is partial and in-frame only. The sample records thousands of clones, about four fifths being singletons. On this clone: Its antigen is unidentified.

The sequence was obtained from a human donor with HPV-associated anogenital cancer. The chain is built from TRBV6-1 and TRBJ2-1; TRBD2 agrees at 12 bases. Sequencing used tumor tissue, obtained from a patient who underwent chemoradiotherapy. CDR3 residues: CASSSGGAFEQFF. CDR3 sequence (DNA): TGTGCCAGTTCTAGCGGGGGGGCCTTTGAGCAGTTCTTC.